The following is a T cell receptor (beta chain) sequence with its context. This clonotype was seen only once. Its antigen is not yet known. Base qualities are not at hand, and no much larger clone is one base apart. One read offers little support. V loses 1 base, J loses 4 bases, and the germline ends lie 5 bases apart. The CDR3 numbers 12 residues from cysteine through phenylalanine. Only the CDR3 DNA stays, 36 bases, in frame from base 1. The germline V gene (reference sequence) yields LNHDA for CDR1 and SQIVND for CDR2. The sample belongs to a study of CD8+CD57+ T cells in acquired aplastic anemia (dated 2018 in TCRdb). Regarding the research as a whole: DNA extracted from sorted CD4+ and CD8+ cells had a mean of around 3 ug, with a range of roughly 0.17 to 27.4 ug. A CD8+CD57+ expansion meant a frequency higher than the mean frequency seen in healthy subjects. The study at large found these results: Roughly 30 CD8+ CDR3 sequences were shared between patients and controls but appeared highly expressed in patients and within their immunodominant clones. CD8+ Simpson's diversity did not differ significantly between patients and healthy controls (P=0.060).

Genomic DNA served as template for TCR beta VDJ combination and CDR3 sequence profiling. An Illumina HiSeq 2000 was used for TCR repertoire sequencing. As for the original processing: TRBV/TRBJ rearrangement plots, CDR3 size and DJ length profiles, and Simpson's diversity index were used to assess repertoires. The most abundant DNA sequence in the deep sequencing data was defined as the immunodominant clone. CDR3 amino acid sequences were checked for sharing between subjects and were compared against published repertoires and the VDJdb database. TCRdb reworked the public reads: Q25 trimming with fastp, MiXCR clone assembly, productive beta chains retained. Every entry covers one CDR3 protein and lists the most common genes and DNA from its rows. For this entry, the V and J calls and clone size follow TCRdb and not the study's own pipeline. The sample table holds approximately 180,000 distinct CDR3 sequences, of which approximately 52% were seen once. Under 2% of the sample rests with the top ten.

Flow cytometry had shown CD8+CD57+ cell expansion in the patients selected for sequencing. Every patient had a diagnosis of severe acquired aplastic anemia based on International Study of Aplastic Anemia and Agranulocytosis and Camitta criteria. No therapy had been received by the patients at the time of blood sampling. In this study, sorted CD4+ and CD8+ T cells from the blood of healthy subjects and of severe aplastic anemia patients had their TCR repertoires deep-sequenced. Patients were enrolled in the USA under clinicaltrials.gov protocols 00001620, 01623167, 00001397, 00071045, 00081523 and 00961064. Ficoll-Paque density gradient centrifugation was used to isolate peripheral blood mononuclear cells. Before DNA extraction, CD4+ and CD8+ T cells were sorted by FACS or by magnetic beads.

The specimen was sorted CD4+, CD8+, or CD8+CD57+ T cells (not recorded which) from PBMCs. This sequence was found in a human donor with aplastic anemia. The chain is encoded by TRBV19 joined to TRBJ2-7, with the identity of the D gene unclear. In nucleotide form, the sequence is TGTGCCAGTAGTATAGTCCCGTACGAGCAGTACTTC. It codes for CASSIVPYEQYF. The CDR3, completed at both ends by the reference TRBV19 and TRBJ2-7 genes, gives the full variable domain DGGITQSPKYLFRKEGQNVTLSCEQNLNHDAMYWYRQDPGQGLRLIYYSQIVNDFQKGDIAEGYSVSREKKESFPLTVTSAQKNPTAFYLCASSIVPYEQYFGPGTRLTVT.